The 27 T cell receptor beta chains presented below share a single source sample, sequenced in a study of shared clonotypes between healthy human individuals. Profiling relied on immunoSEQ multiplex PCR, and the TCRdb table lists in-frame clones only, not all of them. The sample has 2.3 million or so clones; 93% are singletons. The sequenced sample consisted of naive CD4+ T cells from PBMCs. Specified subset: CD45RA+ positively selected. These receptors originate from a man younger than 35 in good health. Some clones in this sample may be carry-over from other donors' samples.

V is TRBV7-8 and J is TRBJ1-1; D call uncertain. CDR1 is SGHVS, CDR2 FQNEAQ, per germline. Trimming left V 5 bases short and J 6 bases short, with 16 bases between. CDR3 length equals 14 residues. CDR3 coding DNA: TGTGCCAGCAGCACAACACAGACTACGGCTGAAGCTTTCTTT. Its protein product is CASSTTQTTAEAFF.

The chain recombines TRBV28 with TRBJ2-7, with 9 bases identical to TRBD1. Germline trimming cut 6 bases from V and 4 bases from J; bases unmatched to any gene: 7. Per germline, CDR1 MDHEN and CDR2 SYDVKM. This CDR3 contains 14 residues. The CDR3 nucleotides are TGTGCCAGCAGCTGGGGACAGGGTGGGTACGAGCAGTACTTC. Protein: CASSWGQGGYEQYF. Filled out from reference TRBV28 and TRBJ2-7, the complete variable domain reads DVKVTQSSRYLVKRTGEKVFLECVQDMDHENMFWYRQDPGLGLRLIYFSYDVKMKEKGDIPEGYSVSREKKERFSLILESASTNQTSMYLCASSWGQGGYEQYFGPGTRLTVT.

The chain is built from TRBV9 and TRBJ2-1, with TRBD2 matching over 7 bases. Losses at the gene ends were 0 bases for V and 4 bases for J; bases not matched to a gene: 7. The V gene's germline CDR1 is SGDLS and CDR2 YYNGEE. This CDR3 has 16 residues. Here the CDR3 reads CASSVVAGVGYNEQFF. DNA for the CDR3: TGTGCCAGCAGCGTAGTGGCGGGAGTTGGGTACAATGAGCAGTTCTTC.

As to this clone: The same CDR3 arises from other DNA sequences in this sample as well. The gene calls are TRBV7-2 and TRBJ2-7; a possible D gene is TRBD2 (5 bases). The CDR3 contains 14 residues. Germline CDR1 is SGHTA and CDR2 is FQGNSA. Trimming took 1 base from V and 0 from J, leaving 7 bases between them. CDR3 sequence reads: CASSLGRASYEQYF. The CDR3 DNA sequence: TGTGCCAGCAGCTTAGGGCGGGCCTCCTACGAGCAGTACTTC.

CDR3 sequence reads: CASSLGSYYEQYF. The CDR3 region has the DNA TGCGCCAGCAGCCTCGGGAGTTACTACGAGCAGTACTTC. This chain joins TRBV5-1 and TRBJ2-7; possible D gene TRBD2, 6 bases. Germline V lookup: CDR1 SGHRS, CDR2 YFSETQ. This CDR3 comprises 13 residues. V was clipped by 4 bases and J by 3 bases, with 11 bases between them.

CDR3 nucleotide sequence: TGCGCCAGCAGCGCGGGACAGGGAGGCGATGAGCAGTACTTC. This encodes CASSAGQGGDEQYF. V is TRBV5-1 and J is TRBJ2-7, with 9 bases fitting TRBD1. Germline V lookup: CDR1 SGHRS, CDR2 YFSETQ. After removal of 4 bases from V and 7 bases from J, the junction contained 9 bases not matched to a gene. This CDR3 has 14 residues.

V and J are TRBV5-1 and TRBJ2-3, with TRBD2 as a possible D gene (6 bases). With 5 bases removed from V and 0 bases from J, the gap between germline ends came to 13 bases. This CDR3 comprises 15 residues. CDR1 and CDR2 from the germline V gene are SGHRS and YFSETQ. The CDR3 region has the DNA TGCGCCAGCAGACGATCAGGGACTAGCACAGATACGCAGTATTTT. It yields the protein CASRRSGTSTDTQYF.

The rearrangement uses TRBV6-5 and TRBJ1-2, with 7 bases matching TRBD1. The CDR3 is made up of 13 amino acids. With V trimmed by 8 bases and J by 5 bases, 8 bases remained unmatched. Germline CDR1 reads MNHEY; CDR2 reads SVGAGI. CDR3 sequence: CASGRQGPYGYTF. The DNA of the CDR3 is TGTGCCAGCGGTAGACAGGGCCCTTATGGCTACACCTTC.

In this sample, this clone turned up once. This chain joins TRBV5-1 and TRBJ1-3, with D perhaps matching TRBD1 (5 bases). Germline values: CDR1 SGHRS, CDR2 YFSETQ. This CDR3 has 18 residues. The V and J ends lost 4 bases and 5 bases respectively, with 25 bases between them. In DNA form, the CDR3 reads TGCGCCAGCAGCCACCTCGGCCAAACGACACGGGACCGAAACACCATATATTTT. Amino acid sequence: CASSHLGQTTRDRNTIYF.

The chain carries TRBV18 and TRBJ2-2; a possible D gene is TRBD2 (5 bases). The ends were cut back, 3 bases at V and 2 bases at J, with 10 bases in the middle. The CDR3 extends over 15 amino acids. The germline V gene encodes CDR1 KGHSH and CDR2 LQKENI. DNA of the CDR3: TGTGCCAGCTCACCCGGGAAAGGCAACACCGGGGAGCTGTTTTTT. As protein: CASSPGKGNTGELFF. The whole variable domain, filled in from reference TRBV18 and TRBJ2-2, reads NAGVMQNPRHLVRRRGQEARLRCSPMKGHSHVYWYRQLPEEGLKFMVYLQKENIIDESGMPKERFSAEFPKEGPSILRIQQVVRGDSAAYFCASSPGKGNTGELFFGEGSRLTVL.

J is TRBJ1-5 and V is TRBV19, with 9 positions matching TRBD1. V was pared by 7 bases and J by 6 bases, with 4 bases of the junction left unmatched. The CDR3 has 13 residues. From germline, CDR1 is LNHDA and CDR2 SQIVND (reference sequence). CDR3 sequence reads: CASKDRGSQPQHF. The CDR3 DNA sequence: TGTGCCAGTAAGGACAGGGGAAGTCAGCCCCAGCATTTT. Variable domain in full (rest from reference TRBV19 and TRBJ1-5): DGGITQSPKYLFRKEGQNVTLSCEQNLNHDAMYWYRQDPGQGLRLIYYSQIVNDFQKGDIAEGYSVSREKKESFPLTVTSAQKNPTAFYLCASKDRGSQPQHFGDGTRLSIL.

This chain connects TRBV29-1 to TRBJ2-7; perhaps TRBD2 as D (6 bases). The V end lost 6 bases, the J end lost 1 base, and 16 bases lay between the germline ends. CDR3 length: 14 residues. Germline CDR1 and CDR2: SQVTM and ANQGSEA. The CDR3 loop is CSVAWRDHSYEQYF. The DNA of the CDR3 is TGCAGCGTGGCTTGGCGGGATCATTCCTACGAGCAGTACTTC.

The chain uses TRBV15 and TRBJ1-3; D is perhaps TRBD1 (5 bases). V was shortened by 3 bases and J by 4 bases, with 10 bases between the two germline ends. From germline, CDR1 is LNHNV and CDR2 YYDKDF (reference sequence). The CDR3 totals 14 residues. The CDR3 protein is CATSRGLQGNTIYF. CDR3 DNA sequence: TGTGCCACCAGCAGGGGACTTCAAGGAAACACCATATATTTT. The entire variable domain, with the rest obtained from reference TRBV15 and TRBJ1-3, is as follows: DAMVIQNPRYQVTQFGKPVTLSCSQTLNHNVMYWYQQKSSQAPKLLFHYYDKDFNNEADTPDNFQSRRPNTSFCFLDIRSPGLGDTAMYLCATSRGLQGNTIYFGEGSWLTVV.

The V gene is TRBV27, the J gene TRBJ1-2; D gene ambiguous. This CDR3 contains 12 residues. V dropped 6 bases and J dropped 5 bases, with 10 bases sitting between them. CDR1 is MNHEY, CDR2 SMNVEV, per germline (reference sequence). The DNA for the CDR3 is TGTGCCAGCAGGGAGGATGAGTATGGCTACACCTTC. Translating gives CASREDEYGYTF.

The V and J genes are TRBV5-5 and TRBJ1-2, with a tentative D call TRBD1 (6 bases). Per the germline V gene, CDR1 is SGHKS and CDR2 is YYEKEE (reference sequence). CDR3 length: 12 amino acids. With 4 bases removed from V and 5 bases from J, the gap between germline ends came to 9 bases. CDR3 nucleotides: TGTGCCAGCAGCCCCCAGGGGTATGGCTACACCTTC. Translating gives CASSPQGYGYTF.

This chain uses TRBV25-1 with TRBJ1-6; 9 nucleotides line up with TRBD1. CDR3 length: 17 amino acids. The germline gives CDR1 MGHDK, CDR2 SYGVNS. The J segment lost 5 bases and the V segment lost 6 bases, leaving 11 bases of the junction unmatched. The CDR3 spells CASRDVTGGIDNSPLHF. The CDR3 region has the DNA TGTGCCAGCAGGGACGTAACAGGGGGCATAGATAATTCACCCCTCCACTTT.

The chain joins TRBV6-1 to TRBJ1-1; 9 bases fit TRBD1. Looked up from germline, CDR1 is MNHNS and CDR2 is SASEGT. V lost 3 bases to trimming and J lost 4 bases; unmatched junction nucleotides: 9. The length of the CDR3 is 16 residues. The CDR3 reads CASSDPRTGAGTEAFF. The DNA for the CDR3 is TGTGCCAGCAGTGACCCCCGGACAGGGGCGGGCACTGAAGCTTTCTTT.

The CDR3 coding sequence is TGCGCCAGCAGCCAAGAAGGGACAGCGGGATCACCCCTCCACTTT. Its translation: CASSQEGTAGSPLHF. V and J are TRBV4-1 and TRBJ1-6, with 7 positions matching TRBD1. This CDR3 spans 15 amino acids. The germline V gene encodes CDR1 MGHRA and CDR2 YSYEKL. V dropped 0 bases and J dropped 10; count of bases not matched to a gene: 6.

This clone came up once. The CDR3 bases are TGTGCCAGCAGTTTCGGGGCGTACGAGCAGTACTTC. Protein: CASSFGAYEQYF. The chain employs TRBV28 and TRBJ2-5; D is possibly TRBD1 or TRBD2 (5 bases each). The J call may be incorrect, as the DNA end agrees better with TRBJ2-7. The CDR3 length is 12 residues. Germline CDR1 is MDHEN and CDR2 is SYDVKM.

The rearrangement uses TRBV5-4 and TRBJ1-1; D remains unclear. CDR1 and CDR2 from the germline V gene are SGHNT and YYREEE (reference sequence). Trimming stripped 4 bases from V and 4 bases from J, with 14 bases between. The CDR3 spans 14 residues. The CDR3 protein is CASSKPRGGTEAFF. In DNA form, the CDR3 reads TGTGCCAGCAGCAAACCGCGAGGCGGCACTGAAGCTTTCTTT.

The chain is built from TRBV6-6 and TRBJ2-7; D unclear. Per the germline V gene, CDR1 is MNHNY and CDR2 is SVGAGI (reference sequence). With 2 bases removed from V and 9 bases from J, the gap between germline ends came to 11 bases. CDR3 length: 12 amino acids. DNA for the CDR3: TGTGCCAGCAGTTACATGGCCCGCGTGCAGTACTTC. Amino acid sequence: CASSYMARVQYF.

Of note for this clone: At the DNA level, this CDR3 is encoded by other sequences in the same sample as well. The chain couples TRBV19 to TRBJ2-1, with unresolved D. Germline CDR1 reads LNHDA; CDR2 reads SQIVND (reference sequence). V was shortened by 3 bases and J by 0 bases, with 3 bases between the two germline ends. The CDR3 has 13 amino acids. The CDR3 reads CASSISSYNEQFF. In nucleotides, the CDR3 is TGTGCCAGTAGTATCAGCTCCTACAATGAGCAGTTCTTC.

V and J are TRBV2 and TRBJ2-1, with D perhaps matching TRBD2 (6 bases). CDR1 SNHLY and CDR2 FYNNEI come from the germline V gene. The V end lost 9 bases, the J end lost 6 bases, and 12 bases lay between the germline ends. The CDR3 loop spans 12 amino acids. The CDR3 DNA follows: TGTGCCAGTCGGAGGGTAGCCAATGAGCAGTTCTTC. It encodes CASRRVANEQFF.

The rearrangement links TRBV9 to TRBJ2-1; TRBD2 might be the D (5 bases). From germline, CDR1 is SGDLS and CDR2 YYNGEE. Trimming stripped 4 bases from V and 12 bases from J, with 17 bases between. The CDR3 totals 13 residues. The CDR3 bases are TGTGCCAGCAGCCCCATTGAGCGGCCCTTGCAGTTCTTC. Translated: CASSPIERPLQFF. The full variable domain, rest sourced from reference TRBV9 and TRBJ2-1, is DSGVTQTPKHLITATGQRVTLRCSPRSGDLSVYWYQQSLDQGLQFLIQYYNGEERAKGNILERFSAQQFPDLHSELNLSSLELGDSALYFCASSPIERPLQFFGPGTRLTVL.

With respect to this clone: This specimen includes other DNA sequences encoding the same CDR3. The V and J genes are TRBV18 and TRBJ2-5; D might be TRBD1 or TRBD2, each matching 5 bases. Germline CDR1 and CDR2: KGHSH and LQKENI. The V and J ends lost 4 bases and 5 bases respectively, with 11 bases between them. This CDR3 is 13 amino acids long. The DNA for the CDR3 is TGTGCCAGCTCACGGGACCGCAGCGAGACCCAGTACTTC. This gives the protein CASSRDRSETQYF.

This chain uses TRBV5-1 with TRBJ2-7, with 11 bases aligning to TRBD1. The CDR3 is made up of 16 amino acids. V lost 1 base, J lost 3 bases, and 6 bases stayed unmatched. Germline lookup yields CDR1 SGHRS and CDR2 YFSETQ. The CDR3 sequence is CASSLLRTGGIYEQYF. DNA of the CDR3: TGCGCCAGCAGCTTGCTTCGGACAGGGGGCATCTACGAGCAGTACTTC.

The rearrangement uses TRBV30 and TRBJ1-4, with D maybe TRBD1 (6 bases). CDR1 is GTSNPN and CDR2 is SVGIG in the germline V gene (reference sequence). Trimming took 8 bases from V and 4 from J, leaving 14 bases between them. The CDR3 is 13 amino acids. CDR3 residues: CAGAGAGNEKLFF. The CDR3 region has the DNA TGTGCCGGCGCGGGGGCCGGTAATGAAAAACTGTTTTTT.